This T cell receptor (beta chain) was captured by sequencing in a study of cytomegalovirus exposure and HLA in healthy donors. Study in general: In an earlier analysis, around 100 million unique TCR beta sequences were found from about 180 million T cells.

Study-level points and caveats: Analyzed later, most CMV-associated TCR beta chains appeared HLA-restricted. Sequence variants that were highly shared formed a cluster that was likely a sequencing artifact. In a later analysis, productive TCRs from donors in an Asian-associated ancestry cluster reportedly carried fewer N-insertions than the cohort mean.

This CDR3 spans 15 amino acids. After removal of 5 bases from V and 1 base from J, the junction contained 6 bases not matched to a gene. CDR1 is SGHTA and CDR2 is FQGNSA in the germline V gene. The PCR was carried out with 60 Vbeta primers and 13 Jbeta primers. Clones were read by immunoSEQ multiplex PCR, and TCRdb kept only the in-frame ones, dropping some. The sample includes about 140,000 clones, approximately 71% of them seen just once. Comments on this clone: Its antigen is still unknown.

Sequenced: PBMCs. J is TRBJ2-7 and V is TRBV7-2; TRBD1 aligns across 9 bases. The sequence derives from a young man in good health and CMV-seropositive. CDR3 DNA sequence: TGTGCCAGCAGCCAGGGACAGGGTAGGTCCTACGAGCAGTACTTC. It yields the protein CASSQGQGRSYEQYF.